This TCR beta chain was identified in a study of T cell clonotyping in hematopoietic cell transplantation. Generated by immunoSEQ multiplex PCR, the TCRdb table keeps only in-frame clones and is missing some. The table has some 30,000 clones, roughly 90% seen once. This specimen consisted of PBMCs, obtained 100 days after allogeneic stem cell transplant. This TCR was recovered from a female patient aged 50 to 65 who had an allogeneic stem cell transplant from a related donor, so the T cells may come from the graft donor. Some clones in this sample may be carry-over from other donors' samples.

The CDR3 is CASSINPDSAAFF. CDR3 nucleotides: TGTGCCAGTAGTATTAATCCGGACTCCGCGGCTTTCTTT. The rearrangement uses TRBV19 and TRBJ1-1; no clear D gene. CDR1 is LNHDA, CDR2 SQIVND, per germline (reference sequence). This CDR3 region has 13 residues. Trimming took 3 bases from V and 11 from J, leaving 16 bases between them.